A single sample is the source of the 5 T cell receptor beta chains below, sequenced in a study of cytomegalovirus exposure and HLA in healthy donors. The PCR had 60 Vbeta and 13 Jbeta primers. Sequenced by immunoSEQ multiplex PCR; TCRdb stores in-frame clones only, minus some. This table holds about 140,000 clones, roughly 78% found once. Sequencing input: PBMCs. All receptors come from a female donor in good health and CMV-seronegative.

The gene calls are TRBV27 and TRBJ2-7, with 7 bases that match TRBD1. V trimming: 8 bases; J trimming: 1 base; junction bases outside the gene matches: 11. Germline V lookup: CDR1 MNHEY, CDR2 SMNVEV (reference sequence). The CDR3 covers 15 residues. The CDR3 coding sequence is TGTGCCAGCTCCTCTTCGGGACAGCGATCCTACGAGCAGTACTTC. This sequence encodes CASSSSGQRSYEQYF.

The gene calls are TRBV13 and TRBJ1-2; D gene ambiguous. The germline gives CDR1 PRHDT, CDR2 FYEKMQ (reference sequence). The CDR3 spans 17 residues. Trimming cost V 3 bases and J 5 bases, with 22 bases left between them. The CDR3: CASSFSRRSPLGYGYTF. As DNA, the CDR3 is TGTGCCAGCAGCTTTTCCCGGAGGTCTCCGCTAGGGTATGGCTACACCTTC.

V and J are TRBV30 and TRBJ1-2, with TRBD1 matching over 10 bases. Germline values: CDR1 GTSNPN, CDR2 SVGIG (reference sequence). The CDR3 is 15 amino acids. V trimming: 0 bases; J trimming: 6 bases; junction bases outside the gene matches: 7. DNA of the CDR3: TGTGCCTGGAGTGTACGTGGGACAGGGGTTGATGGCTACACCTTC. Its protein product is CAWSVRGTGVDGYTF.

This rearrangement joins TRBV5-6 to TRBJ2-5; 10 bases map to TRBD2. J lost 4 bases, V lost 3 bases, and 12 bases had no gene match. The CDR3 runs to 17 residues. CDR1 and CDR2 (germline): SGHDT, YYEEEE. CDR3 residues: CASSSSLAGSRGETQYF. Written as DNA, the CDR3 is TGTGCCAGCAGCTCCTCACTAGCGGGGTCTAGGGGAGAGACCCAGTACTTC.

The chain uses TRBV2 and TRBJ1-6; 8 bases agree with TRBD1. Germline assignment: CDR1 SNHLY and CDR2 FYNNEI. J lost 6 bases, V lost 6 bases, and 1 base had no gene match. The CDR3 has 13 amino acids. The CDR3 spells CASRTGANSPLHF. CDR3 in DNA: TGTGCCAGCAGGACAGGGGCTAATTCACCCCTCCACTTT.